The 5 T cell receptor beta chains presented below share a single source sample, sequenced in a study of identifying expanded T cells in peripheral blood. This table comes from immunoSEQ multiplex PCR, and its TCRdb copy is limited to in-frame clones, with some not included. Among tens of thousands of clones listed, approximately 89% were seen once. Sequencing was carried out using blood. These receptor sequences come from a person between 18 and 75 years old in good health.

The chain joins TRBV13 to TRBJ2-2, with D possibly being TRBD2 (6 bases). The CDR3 length is 14 residues. V lost 5 bases and J 8 bases, leaving 15 bases between the germline ends. Looked up from germline, CDR1 is PRHDT and CDR2 is FYEKMQ (reference sequence). The CDR3 sequence: CASSTTSSRGELFF. The CDR3 coding sequence is TGTGCCAGCAGCACTACTAGCTCCCGGGGGGAGCTGTTTTTT.

The chain is built from TRBV7-2 and TRBJ2-5, with D possibly TRBD1 on 5 matching bases. Germline CDR1 and CDR2: SGHTA and FQGNSA. The CDR3 spans 14 residues. Trimming cost V 2 bases and J 5 bases, with 12 bases left between them. DNA of the CDR3: TGTGCCAGCAGCTTACCCGTGGGGCTGGAGACCCAGTACTTC. Protein: CASSLPVGLETQYF.

V and J are TRBV10-2 and TRBJ2-2; D possibly matches TRBD1 or TRBD2 (7 bases each). Trimming removed 6 bases from V and 4 bases from J, with 18 bases in between. Germline V gene data show CDR1 as WSHSY and CDR2 as SAAADI. CDR3 length equals 16 residues. This CDR3 reads CASSPLQGGGTGELFF. The CDR3 coding sequence is TGCGCCAGCAGCCCGCTCCAGGGGGGGGGCACCGGGGAGCTGTTTTTT.

The chain joins TRBV30 to TRBJ2-2, with TRBD2 matching over 8 bases. Germline V gives CDR1 GTSNPN, CDR2 SVGIG (reference sequence). The CDR3 spans 15 residues. Trimming took 4 bases from V and 4 from J; bases not matched to a gene: 8. The CDR3 nucleotides are TGTGCCTGGACAATTTCGAGCGGGAGCACCGGGGAGCTGTTTTTT. Translating it yields CAWTISSGSTGELFF.

The rearrangement links TRBV6-1 to TRBJ1-2; tentatively, D is TRBD1 (5 bases). The CDR3 is 13 amino acids. Trimming removed 8 bases at V and 2 bases at J, with 12 bases between. The V gene's germline CDR1 is MNHNS and CDR2 SASEGT. The CDR3: CASGWDGNYGYTF. CDR3 bases: TGTGCCAGCGGGTGGGACGGGAACTATGGCTACACCTTC.